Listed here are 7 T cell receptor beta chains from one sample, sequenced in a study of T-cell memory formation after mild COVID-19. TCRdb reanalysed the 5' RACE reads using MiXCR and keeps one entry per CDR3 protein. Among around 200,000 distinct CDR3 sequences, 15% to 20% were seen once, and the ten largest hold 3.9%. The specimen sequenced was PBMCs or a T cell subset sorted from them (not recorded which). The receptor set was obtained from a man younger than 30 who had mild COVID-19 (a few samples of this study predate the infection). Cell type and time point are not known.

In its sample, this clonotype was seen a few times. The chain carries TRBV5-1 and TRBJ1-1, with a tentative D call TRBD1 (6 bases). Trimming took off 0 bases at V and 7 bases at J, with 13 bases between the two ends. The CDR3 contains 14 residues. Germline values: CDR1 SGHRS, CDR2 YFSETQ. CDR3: CASSLDEGDGEAFF. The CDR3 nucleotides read TGCGCCAGCAGCTTGGATGAGGGGGATGGTGAAGCTTTCTTT. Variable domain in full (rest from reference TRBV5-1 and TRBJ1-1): KAGVTQTPRYLIKTRGQQVTLSCSPISGHRSVSWYQQTPGQGLQFLFEYFSETQRNKGNFPGRFSGRQFSNSRSEMNVSTLELGDSALYLCASSLDEGDGEAFFGQGTRLTVV.

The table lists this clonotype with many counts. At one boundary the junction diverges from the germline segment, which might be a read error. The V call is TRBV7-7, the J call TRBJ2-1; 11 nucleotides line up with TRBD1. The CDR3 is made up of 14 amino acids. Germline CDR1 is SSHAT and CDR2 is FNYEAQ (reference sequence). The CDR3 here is CASSLGTGGNEQFF. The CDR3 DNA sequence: TGTGCTAGCAGCTTAGGGACAGGGGGCAATGAGCAGTTCTTC.

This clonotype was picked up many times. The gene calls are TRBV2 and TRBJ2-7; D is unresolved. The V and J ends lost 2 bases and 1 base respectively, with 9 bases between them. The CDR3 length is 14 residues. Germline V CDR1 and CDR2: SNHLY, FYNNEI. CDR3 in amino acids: CASSEWFSSYEQYF. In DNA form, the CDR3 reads TGTGCCAGCAGTGAATGGTTTTCTTCCTACGAGCAGTACTTC.

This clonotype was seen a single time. CDR3 nucleotides: TGTGCCAGCAATCGACCCAGTGGGGGGACAGCTTCATGGGACTACACCTTC. This sequence encodes CASNRPSGGTASWDYTF. The gene calls are TRBV6-6 and TRBJ1-2, with TRBD1 identical over 7 bases. Trimming removed 7 bases from V and 10 bases from J; junction bases left unmatched: 24. CDR3 length: 17 amino acids. CDR1 MNHNY and CDR2 SVGAGI come from the germline V gene (reference sequence).

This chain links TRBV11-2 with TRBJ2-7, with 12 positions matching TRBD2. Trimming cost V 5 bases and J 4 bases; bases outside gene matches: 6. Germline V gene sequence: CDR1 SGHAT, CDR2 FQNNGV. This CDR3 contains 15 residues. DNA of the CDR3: TGTGCCAGCAGCCGCGGACTAGCGGGGACTTACGAGCAGTACTTC. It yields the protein CASSRGLAGTYEQYF. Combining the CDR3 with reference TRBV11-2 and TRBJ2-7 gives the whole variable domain EAGVAQSPRYKIIEKRQSVAFWCNPISGHATLYWYQQILGQGPKLLIQFQNNGVVDDSQLPKDRFSAERLKGVDSTLKIQPAKLEDSAVYLCASSRGLAGTYEQYFGPGTRLTVT.

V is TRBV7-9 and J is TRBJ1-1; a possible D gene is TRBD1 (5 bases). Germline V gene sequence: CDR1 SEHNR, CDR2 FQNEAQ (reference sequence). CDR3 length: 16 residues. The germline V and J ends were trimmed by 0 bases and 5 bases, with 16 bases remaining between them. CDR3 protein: CASSLASWGERTEAFF. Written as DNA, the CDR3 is TGTGCCAGCAGCTTAGCATCTTGGGGGGAAAGGACTGAAGCTTTCTTT.

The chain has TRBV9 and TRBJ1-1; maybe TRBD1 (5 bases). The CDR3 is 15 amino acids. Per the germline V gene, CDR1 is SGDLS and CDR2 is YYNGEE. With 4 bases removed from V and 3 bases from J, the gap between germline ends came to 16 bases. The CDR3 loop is CASSIGAGGDTEAFF. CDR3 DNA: TGTGCCAGCAGCATAGGGGCGGGTGGGGACACTGAAGCTTTCTTT. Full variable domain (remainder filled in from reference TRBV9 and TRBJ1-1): DSGVTQTPKHLITATGQRVTLRCSPRSGDLSVYWYQQSLDQGLQFLIQYYNGEERAKGNILERFSAQQFPDLHSELNLSSLELGDSALYFCASSIGAGGDTEAFFGQGTRLTVV.